These T cell receptor beta chains were read from a single sample in a study of OX40 agonist ivuxolimab in advanced cancers. The repertoire was sequenced with immunoSEQ multiplex PCR; TCRdb's copy has only in-frame clones and lacks some. Of about 72,000 clones in the sample, around 87% were seen once. The specimen comprised CD4+ or CD8+ T cells sorted from blood, sampled in a trial of the OX40 agonist ivuxolimab. All receptors come from an adult with an advanced solid tumor such as melanoma, head and neck, liver or kidney cancer. CDR3s include the opening cysteine and the closing phenylalanine or tryptophan. A D gene is named only where the DNA matches it firmly. The size of a clone is reported for some rows only, either as once, few or many, or as a class for expanded clones.

-	TRBJ2-1	TRBV5-4	-	CASKAGLSSYNEQFF	TGTGCCAGCAAAGCGGGCTTAAGCTCCTACAATGAGCAGTTCTTC
-	TRBJ1-1	TRBV10-3	-	CAIRPGEGGMNTEAFF	TGTGCCATCAGGCCCGGGGAGGGGGGGATGAACACTGAAGCTTTCTTT
TRBD2	TRBJ2-7	TRBV6-5	-	CASSYSSGVFEQYF	TGTGCCAGCAGTTACTCCAGCGGGGTCTTCGAGCAGTACTTC
-	TRBJ2-3	TRBV4-2	-	CASSQEGGRSTDTQYF	TGTGCCAGCAGCCAAGAGGGGGGGCGCAGCACAGATACGCAGTATTTT
-	TRBJ2-3	TRBV9	-	CASSRRLTDTQYF	TGTGCCAGCAGCCGCCGACTAACCGATACGCAGTATTTT
-	TRBJ1-3	TRBV18	once	CASSPGLKNTIYF	TGTGCCAGCTCTCCGGGACTGAAGAACACCATATATTTT
TRBD1	TRBJ1-2	TRBV5-1	-	CASSPQGGAVSGYTF	TGCGCCAGCAGCCCCCAGGGGGGCGCAGTAAGTGGCTACACCTTC
TRBD2	TRBJ2-1	TRBV7-2	-	CASREAGGRYEQFF	TGTGCCAGCAGGGAAGCGGGGGGGCGGTATGAGCAGTTCTTC
-	TRBJ2-2	TRBV15	-	CATSRDLWGELFF	TGTGCCACCAGCAGAGATCTGTGGGGGGAGCTGTTTTTT
TRBD1	TRBJ1-4	TRBV28	-	CASSSRTGGREKLFF	TGTGCCAGCAGTTCCCGGACAGGGGGCCGGGAAAAACTGTTTTTT
TRBD2	TRBJ2-3	TRBV9	-	CASSVGGSGRFADTQYF	TGTGCCAGCAGCGTAGGGGGTAGCGGGAGATTCGCAGATACGCAGTATTTT
TRBD1	TRBJ1-2	TRBV6-1	-	CAIRGLVLGNYGYTF	TGTGCCATCAGGGGGCTGGTACTCGGGAACTATGGCTACACCTTC
-	TRBJ1-5	TRBV29-1	-	CSVGDRDQPQHF	TGCAGCGTTGGGGACCGAGATCAGCCCCAGCATTTT
-	TRBJ1-2	TRBV6-5	-	CASSSEPRGYGYTF	TGTGCCAGCAGTTCCGAACCCAGGGGCTATGGCTACACCTTC
-	TRBJ2-5	TRBV7-9	-	CASSLLNFETQYF	TGTGCCAGCAGCCTTCTTAACTTCGAGACCCAGTACTTC
TRBD2	TRBJ2-5	TRBV5-4	-	CASSAPGLAQETQYF	TGTGCCAGCAGCGCACCGGGACTAGCCCAAGAGACCCAGTACTTC